The clone carrying this T cell receptor (beta chain) appeared a few times. The data were obtained in a study of T cells in Graves' hyperthyroidism and ophthalmopathy. Template material for amplifying TCR beta CDR3 regions consisted of RNA transcripts. In the first-round RT-PCR of the TCR CDR3, the HTBI primer set was used. TCRdb called the multiplex PCR reads again in MiXCR, with one record for every CDR3 protein. The sample lists over 700,000 distinct CDR3 sequences, approximately 19% seen once, with 16% in the top ten. The V end was cut by 4 bases, the J end by 6 bases, with 10 bases between. Germline-derived CDR1 and CDR2 are SGHVS and FNYEAQ. The CDR3 spans 13 residues.

Sequencing was done on a sample of blood. This sequence originates from a woman aged 45-65 years with Graves' hyperthyroidism that later progressed to Graves' ophthalmopathy. The gene calls are TRBV7-6 and TRBJ2-1, with D uncertain. The CDR3 coding sequence is TGTGCCAGCAGCTCTTCTTTAGTCAATGAGCAGTTCTTC. Protein product: CASSSSLVNEQFF.